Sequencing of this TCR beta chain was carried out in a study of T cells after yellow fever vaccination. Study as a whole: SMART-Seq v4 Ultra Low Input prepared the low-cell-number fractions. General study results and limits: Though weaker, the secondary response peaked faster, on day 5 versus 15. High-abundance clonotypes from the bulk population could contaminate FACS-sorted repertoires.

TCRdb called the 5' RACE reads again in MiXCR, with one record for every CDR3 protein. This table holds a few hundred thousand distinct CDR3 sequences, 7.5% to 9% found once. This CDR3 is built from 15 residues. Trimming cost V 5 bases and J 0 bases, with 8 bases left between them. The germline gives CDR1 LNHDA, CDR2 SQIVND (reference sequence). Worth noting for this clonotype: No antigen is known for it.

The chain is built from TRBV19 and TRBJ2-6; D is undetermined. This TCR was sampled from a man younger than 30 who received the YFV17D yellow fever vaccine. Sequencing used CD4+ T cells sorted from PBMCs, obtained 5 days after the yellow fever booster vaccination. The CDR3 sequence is CASSGAVSGANVLTF. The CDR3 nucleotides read TGTGCCAGTAGTGGAGCAGTCTCTGGGGCCAACGTCCTGACTTTC.